These 12 T cell receptor beta chains share one sample of origin, sequenced in a study of glioma-infiltrating T cells (dated by TCRdb to about 2016). The sequencer listed for this sample is Illumina MiSeq. The iRepertoire nested amplicon-rescue multiplex PCR (arm-PCR) platform was used to amplify TCR alpha and beta CDR3 regions from RNA. The raw public reads went through TCRdb reprocessing: fastp at Q25, MiXCR clone calling, in-frame beta chains kept. Each entry is one CDR3 protein sequence, shown with its most common DNA and genes. The sample profile shows about 110,000 distinct CDR3 sequences; 20% to 30% of them were found once. Together, the top ten hold about a third of the sample. The sample taken for sequencing was glioma tissue, nonneoplastic brain tissue, or PBMCs (not recorded which). All receptors come from a human donor with low-grade glioma or glioblastoma, undergoing nonglioma brain surgery, or in good health (not recorded which).

This clonotype has ten or more counts. V is TRBV29-1 and J is TRBJ1-2; tentative D call: TRBD1 (6 bases). Trimming shortened V by 7 bases and J by 2 bases, and 17 bases separated the two germline ends. The CDR3 contains 14 residues. Germline-derived CDR1 and CDR2 are SQVTM and ANQGSEA. CDR3 in DNA: TGCAGCGCCCTAGTGGGACATATCAACTATGGCTACACCTTC. It encodes CSALVGHINYGYTF.

Regarding this clonotype: Since a much larger clone is just one base distant, this may be a read error. The chain carries TRBV29-1 and TRBJ2-5; unclear D gene. The length of the CDR3 is 12 residues. V lost 7 bases and J 5 bases, leaving 14 bases between the germline ends. Germline V gene sequence: CDR1 SQVTM, CDR2 ANQGSEA. CDR3 loop: CSARNHMETQYF. CDR3 bases: TGCAGCGCCCGAAACCATATGGAGACCCAGTACTTC.

There are many counts of this clonotype. The chain couples TRBV5-1 to TRBJ1-1; no clear D gene. Germline V gene sequence: CDR1 SGHRS, CDR2 YFSETQ. Trimming left V 0 bases short and J 4 bases short, with 13 bases between. The CDR3 sequence is 15 residues long. The CDR3 sequence is CASSLVHGLSTEAFF. In nucleotides, the CDR3 is TGCGCCAGCAGCTTGGTACACGGTTTGAGCACTGAAGCTTTCTTT.

This clonotype has ten or more counts. The chain has TRBV6-2 or TRBV6-3 and TRBJ2-1, with 9 bases identical to TRBD2. V lost 2 bases, J lost 9 bases, and 2 bases stayed unmatched. There are 13 residues in the CDR3. Germline V gives CDR1 MNHEY, CDR2 SVGEGT. The CDR3: CASSYGGRVEQFF. The CDR3, as DNA: TGTGCCAGCAGTTACGGCGGGAGGGTTGAGCAGTTCTTC.

This clonotype was observed at least ten times. The chain couples TRBV12-3 or TRBV12-4 to TRBJ2-3, with a possible D match to TRBD1 (5 bases). CDR3 size: 14 residues. V lost 1 base, J lost 2 bases, and 7 bases lay in between. The DNA for the CDR3 is TGTGCCAGCAGTTTAGGACAGTACACAGATACGCAGTATTTT. Translating it yields CASSLGQYTDTQYF.

This clonotype was observed many times. The chain recombines TRBV20-1 with TRBJ2-5; the D is unclear. Germline lookup yields CDR1 DFQATT and CDR2 SNEGSKA (reference sequence). This CDR3 is built from 12 residues. The V end was cut by 3 bases, the J end by 2 bases, with 7 bases between. CDR3 nucleotides: TGCAGTGCTAGTACGCGTCAAGAGACCCAGTACTTC. As protein: CSASTRQETQYF.

This clonotype was recorded at least ten times. The chain links TRBV3-1 to TRBJ1-2; maybe TRBD1 (5 bases). Germline V gene lookup returns CDR1 LGHDT and CDR2 YNNKEL (reference sequence). The CDR3 is 14 residues long. V lost 8 bases, J lost 4 bases, and 17 bases lay in between. The CDR3 region has the DNA TGTGCCAGCGGCGGGACTCCGGGGGTCTATGGCTACACCTTC. Protein sequence: CASGGTPGVYGYTF.

This clonotype was seen repeatedly, ten times or more. The chain couples TRBV20-1 to TRBJ2-7; 8 bases agree with TRBD1. Germline V gene sequence: CDR1 DFQATT, CDR2 SNEGSKA (reference sequence). Unmatched junction bases numbered 7, after V lost 3 bases and J lost 0 bases. CDR3 length equals 15 residues. DNA for the CDR3: TGCAGTGCTAGGGGTACAGGGGGAAGCTCCTACGAGCAGTACTTC. Its translation is CSARGTGGSSYEQYF.

This clonotype was observed at least ten times. The genes are TRBV7-2 and TRBJ1-4; D unresolved. Trimming stripped 1 base from V and 8 bases from J, with 11 bases between. This CDR3 contains 14 residues. From germline, CDR1 is SGHTA and CDR2 FQGNSA. The DNA of the CDR3 is TGTGCCAGCAGCTTAGGCAGTATCGGAGAAAAACTGTTTTTT. It encodes CASSLGSIGEKLFF.

This clonotype was detected many times. The CDR3 DNA reads as TGTGCCAGCAGTTTACCCCCGCTAGCGGTTAACACCGGGGAGCTGTTTTTT. Residues: CASSLPPLAVNTGELFF. The J gene is TRBJ2-2, the V gene TRBV28, with 7 bases matching TRBD2. The germline gives CDR1 MDHEN, CDR2 SYDVKM. V was pared by 2 bases and J by 2 bases, with 8 bases of the junction left unmatched. This CDR3 region has 17 residues.

With respect to this clonotype: A much larger clone differs by one base, so this may be a read error. The CDR3 loop is CASSLLARDYNEQFF. The CDR3 bases are TGTGCCAGCAGCTTGCTAGCGAGAGATTACAATGAGCAGTTCTTC. The chain couples TRBV5-4 to TRBJ2-1, with D perhaps TRBD2 (6 bases). The CDR3 runs to 15 residues. The V gene's germline CDR1 is SGHNT and CDR2 YYREEE (reference sequence). V was cut by 1 base and J by 4 bases, with 12 bases left in between.

This clonotype was counted a few times. Here the CDR3 reads CASSGDRVYYGYTF. For the CDR3, the DNA is TGCGCCAGCAGCGGGGACAGGGTCTACTATGGCTACACCTTC. The chain couples TRBV5-1 to TRBJ1-2, with 9 bases aligning to TRBD1. Germline V gene sequence: CDR1 SGHRS, CDR2 YFSETQ. CDR3 length equals 14 residues. The junction had 4 bases not matched to a gene; V was cut back by 4 bases and J by 3 bases.